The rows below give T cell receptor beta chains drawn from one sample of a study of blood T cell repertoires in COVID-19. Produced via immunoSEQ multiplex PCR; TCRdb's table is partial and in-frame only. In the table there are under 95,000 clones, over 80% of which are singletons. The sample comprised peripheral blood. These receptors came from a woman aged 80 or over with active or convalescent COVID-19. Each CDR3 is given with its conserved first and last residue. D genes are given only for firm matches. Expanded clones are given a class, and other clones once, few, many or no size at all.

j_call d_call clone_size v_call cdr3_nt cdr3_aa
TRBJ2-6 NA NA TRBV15 TGTGCCACCCTGACAGGCTATAACTCTGGGGCCAACGTCCTGACTTTC CATLTGYNSGANVLTF
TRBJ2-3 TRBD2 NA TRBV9 TGTGCCAGCAGCCCCGAACTAGCGGGGGGGCGAGATACGCAGTATTTT CASSPELAGGRDTQYF
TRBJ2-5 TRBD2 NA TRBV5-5 TGTGCCAGCAAATTCCGTAGTAGCGGGGATTGGCAAGAGACCCAGTACTTC CASKFRSSGDWQETQYF
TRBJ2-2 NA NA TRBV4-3 TGCGCCAGCAGCCAAAGCGCAGTCGTCGGGGACGGGGAGCTGTTTTTT CASSQSAVVGDGELFF
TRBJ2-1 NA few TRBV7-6 TGTGCCAGCAGCTTATACAACTACAATGAGCAGTTCTTC CASSLYNYNEQFF
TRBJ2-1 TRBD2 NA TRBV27 TGTGCCAGCAGTTCCAGTTCTTACACTAGCGGGATTTACAATGAGCAGTTCTTC CASSSSSYTSGIYNEQFF
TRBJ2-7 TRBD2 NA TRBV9 TGTGCCAGCAGCGTAGACCAGGGGACTAGCGTTGGCGAGCAGTACTTC CASSVDQGTSVGEQYF
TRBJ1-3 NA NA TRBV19 TGTGCCACCATCGAGACAGGCTCTGGAAACACCATATATTTT CATIETGSGNTIYF
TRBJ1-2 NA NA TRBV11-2 TGTGCCAGCAGCTTCAGAACCGTCAGGGGTGACTATGGCTACACCTTC CASSFRTVRGDYGYTF
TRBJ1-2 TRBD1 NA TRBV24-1 TGTGCCACTAGTGACAGACAGGGGGATCTTTATGGCTACACCTTC CATSDRQGDLYGYTF
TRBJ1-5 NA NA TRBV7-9 TGTGCCAGCAGCCCGAGCGACAGGAGAAATCAGCCCCAGCATTTT CASSPSDRRNQPQHF
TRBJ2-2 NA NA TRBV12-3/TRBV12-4 TGTGCCAGCAGTTTGTTGGCTGAGCTGTTTTTT CASSLLAELFF
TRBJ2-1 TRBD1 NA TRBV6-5 TGTGCCAGCAGTCCACTCGGACAGGGCAATGAGCAGTTCTTC CASSPLGQGNEQFF